Below are 27 T cell receptor beta chains sequenced from a single sample in a study of control samples from healthy donors and cancer patients. Assay used: immunoSEQ multiplex PCR; TCRdb lists only in-frame clones, some missing. Altogether about 130,000 clones are present, 92% being singletons, with the ten largest covering 5.5% to 7%. Sample: blood. These receptors were obtained from a man aged 18 to 35 in good health.

J is TRBJ1-2 and V is TRBV5-6, with 11 bases fitting TRBD1. After removal of 1 base from V and 6 bases from J, the junction contained 14 bases not matched to a gene. CDR3 length equals 18 residues. Germline CDR1 reads SGHDT; CDR2 reads YYEEEE. The CDR3 reads CASSLLDRGRLRPDGYTF. The CDR3 region has the DNA TGTGCCAGCAGCTTGTTGGACAGGGGGCGCCTCCGTCCGGATGGCTACACCTTC.

The genes are TRBV3-1 (or the pseudogene TRBV3-2) and TRBJ1-2; 10 nucleotides align to TRBD1. Trimming took 5 bases from V and 2 from J; bases not matched to a gene: 5. The CDR3 totals 15 residues. CDR1 is LGHDT and CDR2 is YNNKEL in the germline V gene (reference sequence). Here the CDR3 DNA reads TGTGCCAGCAGCGCCGGACAGGGGGGGAACTATGGCTACACCTTC. Encoded protein: CASSAGQGGNYGYTF.

The chain joins TRBV27 to TRBJ1-1; 8 nucleotides match TRBD1. Per the germline V gene, CDR1 is MNHEY and CDR2 is SMNVEV (reference sequence). The trim removed 8 bases at V and 7 bases at J, leaving 9 bases unmatched. The CDR3 runs to 13 residues. The CDR3 reads CASYDRGGREAFF. The CDR3 nucleotides read TGTGCCAGCTACGACAGGGGTGGCCGTGAAGCTTTCTTT.

A single count supports this clone. This rearrangement joins TRBV5-6 to TRBJ1-3, with D possibly being TRBD1 (6 bases). Trimming took off 4 bases at V and 0 bases at J, with 20 bases between the two ends. The CDR3 is made up of 18 amino acids. Germline lookup yields CDR1 SGHDT and CDR2 YYEEEE. The CDR3 spells CASSGTGTPNHSGNTIYF. The CDR3, as DNA: TGTGCCAGCAGCGGCACCGGGACACCCAATCACTCTGGAAACACCATATATTTT. The full variable domain, its missing parts supplied by reference TRBV5-6 and TRBJ1-3, is DAGVTQSPTHLIKTRGQQVTLRCSPKSGHDTVSWYQQALGQGPQFIFQYYEEEERQRGNFPDRFSGHQFPNYSSELNVNALLLGDSALYLCASSGTGTPNHSGNTIYFGEGSWLTVV.

As DNA, the CDR3 is TGTGCCAGCAGCTCGGGACCGGTGCAGTTCTTC. The encoded protein is CASSSGPVQFF. The chain recombines TRBV7-6 with TRBJ2-1, with D tentatively TRBD1 or TRBD2 (5 bases each). This CDR3 has 11 amino acids. The V gene lost 4 bases and the J gene lost 12 bases, with 10 bases spanning the gap. From germline, CDR1 is SGHVS and CDR2 FNYEAQ.

The chain employs TRBV6-2 or TRBV6-3 and TRBJ2-1; 13 nucleotides line up with TRBD2. The J segment lost 0 bases and the V segment lost 5 bases, leaving 16 bases of the junction unmatched. The CDR3 consists of 21 residues. Germline CDR1 and CDR2: MNHEY and SVGEGT. This CDR3 reads CASSPRLPGLAGKISYNEQFF. The CDR3 nucleotides are TGTGCCAGCAGTCCAAGACTCCCGGGACTAGCGGGGAAGATCTCCTACAATGAGCAGTTCTTC.

In this sample, this clone turned up once. The rearrangement uses TRBV2 and TRBJ2-7; the D gene is possibly TRBD1 (6 bases). The germline gives CDR1 SNHLY, CDR2 FYNNEI. CDR3 length: 13 amino acids. Trimming took off 10 bases at V and 5 bases at J, with 18 bases between the two ends. The chain's CDR3 is CATLRNRANEQYF. CDR3 DNA sequence: TGTGCCACCCTCCGCAACAGGGCGAACGAGCAGTACTTC.

This clone was detected once. This chain links TRBV10-1 with TRBJ2-3; TRBD1 matches 8 bases. The CDR3 covers 13 residues. The junction had 3 bases not matched to a gene; V was cut back by 4 bases and J by 6 bases. Germline V gives CDR1 WNHNN, CDR2 SYGVQD (reference sequence). CDR3 amino acids: CASSGQGTDTQYF. The CDR3 nucleotides read TGCGCCAGCAGTGGACAGGGGACGGATACGCAGTATTTT.

This chain connects TRBV27 to TRBJ2-6, with 7 nucleotides matching TRBD1. Germline V gene lookup returns CDR1 MNHEY and CDR2 SMNVEV (reference sequence). The CDR3 sequence is 18 residues long. V shed 1 base and J 0 bases; nucleotides not matched to a gene: 6. In DNA form, the CDR3 reads TGTGCCAGCAGTTTATGGACAGGCACGGTCTCTGGGGCCAACGTCCTGACTTTC. Amino acid sequence: CASSLWTGTVSGANVLTF.

The V gene is TRBV7-2, the J gene TRBJ2-5; D is unclear. The CDR3 consists of 14 residues. Trimming removed 3 bases from V and 5 bases from J, with 13 bases in between. The germline CDR1 and CDR2 sequences are SGHTA and FQGNSA. In DNA, the CDR3 is TGTGCCAGCAGCTTTGGCCCTAGGAGTGAGACCCAGTACTTC. Its protein is CASSFGPRSETQYF.

The genes are TRBV2 and TRBJ1-3, with 10 nucleotides matching TRBD1. V lost 6 bases, J lost 8 bases, and 4 bases stayed unmatched. The V gene's germline CDR1 is SNHLY and CDR2 FYNNEI. This CDR3 comprises 13 residues. CDR3 nucleotide sequence: TGTGCCAGCAGCCGGGACAGGGGAGACACCATATATTTT. Translation gives CASSRDRGDTIYF.

The chain employs TRBV28 and TRBJ1-2, with D possibly matching TRBD1 (5 bases). In germline, CDR1 is MDHEN, CDR2 SYDVKM. V dropped 4 bases and J dropped 0 bases, with 9 bases sitting between them. CDR3 length: 14 residues. Here the CDR3 reads CASSSGQANYGYTF. As DNA, the CDR3 is TGTGCCAGCAGTTCAGGACAAGCTAACTATGGCTACACCTTC.

The chain has TRBV19 and TRBJ1-2; 9 bases align to TRBD1. There are 13 residues in the CDR3. With V trimmed by 6 bases and J by 4 bases, 3 bases remained unmatched. CDR1 and CDR2 (germline): LNHDA, SQIVND (reference sequence). CDR3 nucleotide sequence: TGTGCCAGTAGACAGGGGGCATCCTATGGCTACACCTTC. It specifies CASRQGASYGYTF.

The gene calls are TRBV5-1 and TRBJ2-3; D call uncertain. Germline loops: CDR1 SGHRS, CDR2 YFSETQ. This CDR3 spans 16 amino acids. The germline V and J ends were trimmed by 0 bases and 0 bases, with 11 bases remaining between them. The chain's CDR3 is CASSLAPLGSTDTQYF. CDR3 in DNA: TGCGCCAGCAGCTTGGCCCCACTGGGAAGCACAGATACGCAGTATTTT.

The chain carries TRBV28 and TRBJ2-1; D is undetermined. Per the germline V gene, CDR1 is MDHEN and CDR2 is SYDVKM. The ends were cut back, 1 base at V and 9 bases at J, with 10 bases in the middle. The CDR3 runs 13 residues. The CDR3 is CASSLSTVGEQFF. In DNA form, the CDR3 reads TGTGCCAGCAGTTTATCAACGGTGGGTGAGCAGTTCTTC. Full variable domain (remainder filled in from reference TRBV28 and TRBJ2-1): DVKVTQSSRYLVKRTGEKVFLECVQDMDHENMFWYRQDPGLGLRLIYFSYDVKMKEKGDIPEGYSVSREKKERFSLILESASTNQTSMYLCASSLSTVGEQFFGPGTRLTVL.

This rearrangement joins TRBV2 to TRBJ2-7, with D possibly called TRBD1 or TRBD2 (5 bases each). The CDR3 extends over 13 amino acids. The V end lost 8 bases, the J end lost 5 bases, and 16 bases lay between the germline ends. Germline V gene data show CDR1 as SNHLY and CDR2 as FYNNEI. CDR3 in DNA: TGTGCCAGCCTGAAGGGACCTCGCGACGAGCAGTACTTC. Protein product: CASLKGPRDEQYF. Together with reference TRBV2 and TRBJ2-7, the CDR3 gives the full variable domain: EPEVTQTPSHQVTQMGQEVILRCVPISNHLYFYWYRQILGQKVEFLVSFYNNEISEKSEIFDDQFSVERPDGSNFTLKIRSTKLEDSAMYFCASLKGPRDEQYFGPGTRLTVT.

This sequence joins TRBV5-6 and TRBJ2-3, with 15 bases identical to TRBD2. Unmatched junction bases numbered 4, after V lost 1 base and J lost 4 bases. The CDR3 covers 17 residues. Germline-derived CDR1 and CDR2 are SGHDT and YYEEEE. CDR3 protein: CASSLRTSGGVADTQYF. The CDR3, as DNA: TGTGCCAGCAGCTTGCGGACTAGCGGGGGGGTAGCAGATACGCAGTATTTT.

This chain uses TRBV5-1 with TRBJ1-5; 7 nucleotides agree with TRBD1. Trimming cost V 4 bases and J 4 bases; bases outside gene matches: 8. Germline values: CDR1 SGHRS, CDR2 YFSETQ. The CDR3 spans 15 residues. The CDR3 protein is CASSLSGTENQPQHF. For the CDR3, the DNA is TGCGCCAGCAGCCTATCCGGGACAGAGAATCAGCCCCAGCATTTT.

As DNA, the CDR3 is TGTGCCAGCGTGGGAGCCCATCAGCCCCAGCATTTT. Protein product: CASVGAHQPQHF. The chain couples TRBV28 to TRBJ1-5; D not resolved. V was clipped by 8 bases and J by 5 bases, with 10 bases between them. In germline, CDR1 is MDHEN, CDR2 SYDVKM. The CDR3 is 12 residues long.

The chain carries TRBV7-9 and TRBJ2-1; tentatively, D is TRBD2 (6 bases). The V and J ends lost 6 bases and 6 bases respectively, with 18 bases between them. There are 15 residues in the CDR3. Germline CDR1 reads SEHNR; CDR2 reads FQNEAQ (reference sequence). CDR3 DNA: TGTGCCAGCAGTCATGGGACTGGGGTTTTCAATGAGCAGTTCTTC. It specifies CASSHGTGVFNEQFF.

This chain connects TRBV21-1 to TRBJ2-7; the table's D call TRBD2 went unverified against the DNA. TRBV21-1 is given as a pseudogene. The CDR3 spans 10 residues. The chain's CDR3 is CASSANEQYF. DNA for the CDR3: TGTGCCAGCAGCGCGAACGAGCAGTACTTC.

The J gene is TRBJ1-4, the V gene TRBV12-5; tentatively, D is TRBD1 (5 bases). Trimming pared 2 bases from V and 7 bases from J, leaving 8 bases between. The germline V gene has CDR1 LGHNT and CDR2 FRNRAP. The CDR3 length is 13 residues. CDR3 protein: CASGLFGGEKLFF. The DNA of the CDR3 is TGTGCTAGTGGTTTGTTCGGGGGTGAAAAACTGTTTTTT.

V gene TRBV6-5 combines with J gene TRBJ2-1; tentative D call: TRBD2 (6 bases). Between the trimmed V and J ends, which lost 7 bases and 8 bases, there was a span of 15 bases. Germline CDR1 is MNHEY and CDR2 is SVGAGI. This CDR3 contains 13 residues. CDR3 nucleotide sequence: TGTGCCAGCAAAGCCGGGACTCCTTATGAGCAGTTCTTC. This encodes CASKAGTPYEQFF.

This clone was seen only once. V gene TRBV7-9 combines with J gene TRBJ1-6; 7 bases are shared with TRBD1. V lost 5 bases, J lost 11 bases, and 3 bases stayed unmatched. CDR3 size: 12 residues. In germline, CDR1 is SEHNR, CDR2 FQNEAQ (reference sequence). This CDR3 reads CASSRDSPPLHF. CDR3 sequence (DNA): TGTGCCAGCAGCCGGGACAGCCCACCCCTCCACTTT.

The chain uses TRBV7-9 and TRBJ2-7; the D gene could be TRBD1 or TRBD2 (5 bases each). Between the trimmed V and J ends, which lost 4 bases and 2 bases, there was a span of 12 bases. This CDR3 has 14 amino acids. CDR1 is SEHNR and CDR2 is FQNEAQ in the germline V gene (reference sequence). In DNA form, the CDR3 reads TGTGCCAGCAGCTACCGGGACGGACCCTACGAGCAGTACTTC. It is translated as CASSYRDGPYEQYF.

The chain couples TRBV18 to TRBJ2-2, with no clear D. Germline CDR1 is KGHSH and CDR2 is LQKENI. Trimming stripped 3 bases from V and 2 bases from J, with 13 bases between. CDR3 length equals 16 residues. The CDR3 DNA reads TGTGCCAGCTCACCCGCCCGGCAGGACAACACCGGGGAGCTGTTTTTT. Translated, it gives CASSPARQDNTGELFF.

V gene TRBV19 combines with J gene TRBJ2-3; D assignment may be TRBD1 or TRBD2 (5 bases each). Trimming cost V 3 bases and J 5 bases, with 15 bases left between them. The CDR3 extends over 15 amino acids. Germline V lookup: CDR1 LNHDA, CDR2 SQIVND (reference sequence). The CDR3 is CASSIIEAGRDTQYF. The CDR3 nucleotides are TGTGCCAGTAGTATTATCGAGGCAGGGAGAGATACGCAGTATTTT.